A single sample gave rise to the 8 T cell receptor beta chains below, sequenced in a study of graft-versus-host responses after intestinal transplantation. Data came from immunoSEQ multiplex PCR; TCRdb stores just in-frame clones and leaves some out. The data show under 150,000 clones, with approximately 90% seen just once and over 0.15% held by the top ten. No antigen is known for these receptors. This specimen consisted of unstimulated CD4+ T cells sorted from spleen or lymph node cells, obtained before intestinal transplant. These receptors were obtained from a human donor who received an intestinal transplant.

The chain recombines TRBV10-3 with TRBJ2-3; 11 nucleotides align to TRBD2. The CDR3 totals 15 residues. Germline-derived CDR1 and CDR2 are ENHRY and SYGVKD. The V gene end was trimmed by 5 bases and the J gene end by 7 bases; junction bases not matched to a gene: 8. Here the CDR3 DNA reads TGTGCCATCAGTCCCCCCACTAGCGGGGGATATACGCAGTATTTT. Protein sequence: CAISPPTSGGYTQYF.

CDR3 in amino acids: CASSLGGQGNEKLFF. Here the CDR3 DNA reads TGTGCCAGCAGCTTAGGGGGACAGGGGAATGAAAAACTGTTTTTT. This chain links TRBV7-9 with TRBJ1-4; TRBD1 matches at 10 bases. Per germline, CDR1 SEHNR and CDR2 FQNEAQ (reference sequence). J gave up 5 bases and V 1 base, and 1 base lay outside the gene matches. This CDR3 spans 15 amino acids.

The CDR3 nucleotides read TGCGCCAGCAGCTTGGAACGCTACGAGCAGTACTTC. This translates into CASSLERYEQYF. The chain couples TRBV5-1 to TRBJ2-7, with no clear D. Germline lookup yields CDR1 SGHRS and CDR2 YFSETQ. V was shortened by 0 bases and J by 3 bases, with 4 bases between the two germline ends. This CDR3 comprises 12 residues.

The chain uses TRBV20-1 and TRBJ2-7; no definite D call. Germline-derived CDR1 and CDR2 are DFQATT and SNEGSKA (reference sequence). The V gene lost 2 bases and the J gene lost 3 bases, with 5 bases spanning the gap. This CDR3 region has 11 residues. CDR3 sequence reads: CSARPLYEQYF. CDR3 DNA: TGCAGTGCTAGACCCCTCTACGAGCAGTACTTC.

This chain links TRBV5-6 with TRBJ1-2; D unresolved. This CDR3 region has 16 residues. CDR1 and CDR2 (germline): SGHDT, YYEEEE. The V end was cut by 3 bases, the J end by 1 base, with 16 bases between. DNA of the CDR3: TGTGCCAGCAGCTCTAGGTCGGGGTGGGGTAACTATGGCTACACCTTC. Its protein is CASSSRSGWGNYGYTF.

The J gene is TRBJ2-6, the V gene TRBV7-3; 10 bases align to TRBD1. Germline V gene lookup returns CDR1 SGHTA and CDR2 FQGTGA. There are 19 residues in the CDR3. Trimming cost V 5 bases and J 4 bases; bases outside gene matches: 14. The CDR3 protein is CASSPRQGAALGGANVLTF. The CDR3 DNA reads as TGTGCCAGCAGCCCTCGACAGGGGGCTGCCTTAGGGGGGGCCAACGTCCTGACTTTC.

CDR3 sequence reads: CASSLGLAGISYEQYF. In DNA form, the CDR3 reads TGTGCCAGCAGCTTGGGGCTAGCGGGCATTTCCTACGAGCAGTACTTC. This sequence joins TRBV5-6 and TRBJ2-7; 8 nucleotides align to TRBD2. Germline-derived CDR1 and CDR2 are SGHDT and YYEEEE. The CDR3 sequence is 16 residues long. After removal of 0 bases from V and 1 base from J, the junction contained 6 bases not matched to a gene.

CDR3 region: CASSPDRGAYNEQFF. Written as DNA, the CDR3 is TGTGCCAGCAGCCCGGACAGGGGCGCCTACAATGAGCAGTTCTTC. The chain links TRBV6-5 to TRBJ2-1; 9 positions match TRBD1. CDR3 size: 15 residues. Trimming took 6 bases from V and 2 from J; bases not matched to a gene: 5. The V gene's germline CDR1 is MNHEY and CDR2 SVGAGI.